Shown below are 9 T cell receptor beta chains from a single sample sequenced in a study of blood T cells in healthy people across ages. Through a sample-barcoded 5' primer and a J-beta primer mix, a second PCR was run for about 6 to 11 cycles. TCRdb used MiXCR to reprocess the 5' RACE reads, holding one entry per CDR3 protein. The sample includes over 600,000 distinct CDR3 sequences, 56% of them seen just once. Sequenced input: blood. Receptor source: a man aged 40-50 years in good health.

The V and J genes are TRBV20-1 and TRBJ2-5, with unresolved D. In germline, CDR1 is DFQATT, CDR2 SNEGSKA (reference sequence). V was shortened by 2 bases and J by 9 bases, with 19 bases between the two germline ends. The CDR3 totals 14 residues. The CDR3 DNA reads TGCAGTGCTAGAATGGCCGGCCCCGGTGGGCCCCAGTACTTC. Translated: CSARMAGPGGPQYF.

The rearrangement joins TRBV29-1 to TRBJ1-5; possible D gene TRBD1, 6 bases. Trimming pared 4 bases from V and 1 base from J, leaving 11 bases between. This CDR3 has 14 residues. Germline CDR1 is SQVTM and CDR2 is ANQGSEA. The CDR3 DNA reads TGCAGCGTTGGACAGGCCGGGAGCAATCAGCCCCAGCATTTT. Amino acids: CSVGQAGSNQPQHF. Full variable domain (outside the CDR3, taken from reference TRBV29-1 and TRBJ1-5): SAVISQKPSRDICQRGTSLTIQCQVDSQVTMMFWYRQQPGQSLTLIATANQGSEATYESGFVIDKFPISRPNLTFSTLTVSNMSPEDSSIYLCSVGQAGSNQPQHFGDGTRLSIL.

Remarks on this clonotype: This is likely a read error, given that the CDR3 carries no conserved phenylalanine or tryptophan at its end. The V gene is TRBV14, the J gene TRBJ2-7; 7 nucleotides align to TRBD1. The DNA end is more similar to TRBJ2-5, so the J call may be wrong. The CDR3 has 16 amino acids. CDR1 is SGHDN and CDR2 is FVKESK in the germline V gene. The CDR3 is CASSHAGQVYTETQYS. In DNA, the CDR3 is TGTGCCAGCAGCCACGCAGGACAGGTGTACACGGAGACCCAGTACTCC.

The CDR3 nucleotides read TGTGCCAGCAGTGAAGCGCCCACCGGGGGGGGCTACAATGAGCAGTTCTTC. Its translation is CASSEAPTGGGYNEQFF. The chain employs TRBV2 and TRBJ2-1, with 8 bases identical to TRBD2. Per germline, CDR1 SNHLY and CDR2 FYNNEI. This CDR3 region has 17 residues. With 0 bases clipped from V and 3 bases from J, the junction kept 7 bases outside the gene matches.

In nucleotides, the CDR3 is TGTGCCAGCAGCGACGGCGGGGCTCCGTACTTC. Its translation: CASSDGGAPYF. The J gene is TRBJ2-7, the V gene TRBV11-2; tentative D call: TRBD2 (6 bases). Between the trimmed V and J ends, which lost 5 bases and 12 bases, there was a span of 14 bases. The CDR3 loop spans 11 amino acids. The germline V gene has CDR1 SGHAT and CDR2 FQNNGV.

This clonotype was seen more than once but under ten times. The chain has TRBV29-1 and TRBJ2-7; the match to TRBD2 covers 14 bases. Per the germline V gene, CDR1 is SQVTM and CDR2 is ANQGSEA. This CDR3 contains 15 residues. The ends lost 6 bases at V and 3 bases at J; junction bases unmatched: 7. The CDR3 spells CSVRLAGGPNYEQYF. CDR3 DNA: TGCAGCGTGAGACTAGCGGGAGGGCCTAACTACGAGCAGTACTTC.

The chain combines TRBV29-1 with TRBJ1-1; D gene ambiguous. The CDR3 sequence is 10 residues long. The germline gives CDR1 SQVTM, CDR2 ANQGSEA. Trimming left V 7 bases short and J 1 base short, with 4 bases between. Written as DNA, the CDR3 is TGCAGCGATCGGAACACTGAAGCTTTCTTT. This codes for CSDRNTEAFF.

J is TRBJ1-6 and V is TRBV2; 9 bases are shared with TRBD1. The CDR3 has 15 amino acids. With V trimmed by 6 bases and J by 8 bases, 8 bases remained unmatched. The germline V gene has CDR1 SNHLY and CDR2 FYNNEI. The CDR3 nucleotides read TGTGCCAGCAGAGAACAGGGGGCCGGGTATTCACCCCTCCACTTT. It codes for CASREQGAGYSPLHF. Variable domain in full (rest from reference TRBV2 and TRBJ1-6): EPEVTQTPSHQVTQMGQEVILRCVPISNHLYFYWYRQILGQKVEFLVSFYNNEISEKSEIFDDQFSVERPDGSNFTLKIRSTKLEDSAMYFCASREQGAGYSPLHFGNGTRLTVT.

J is TRBJ2-7 and V is TRBV20-1; unclear D gene. Near its end, the DNA agrees better with TRBJ2-5, so the J call may be wrong. CDR1 and CDR2 (germline): DFQATT, SNEGSKA (reference sequence). The CDR3 covers 15 residues. This CDR3 is CSARQGPLTAETQYF. CDR3 in DNA: TGCAGTGCTCGTCAAGGCCCGTTGACGGCAGAGACCCAGTACTTC.